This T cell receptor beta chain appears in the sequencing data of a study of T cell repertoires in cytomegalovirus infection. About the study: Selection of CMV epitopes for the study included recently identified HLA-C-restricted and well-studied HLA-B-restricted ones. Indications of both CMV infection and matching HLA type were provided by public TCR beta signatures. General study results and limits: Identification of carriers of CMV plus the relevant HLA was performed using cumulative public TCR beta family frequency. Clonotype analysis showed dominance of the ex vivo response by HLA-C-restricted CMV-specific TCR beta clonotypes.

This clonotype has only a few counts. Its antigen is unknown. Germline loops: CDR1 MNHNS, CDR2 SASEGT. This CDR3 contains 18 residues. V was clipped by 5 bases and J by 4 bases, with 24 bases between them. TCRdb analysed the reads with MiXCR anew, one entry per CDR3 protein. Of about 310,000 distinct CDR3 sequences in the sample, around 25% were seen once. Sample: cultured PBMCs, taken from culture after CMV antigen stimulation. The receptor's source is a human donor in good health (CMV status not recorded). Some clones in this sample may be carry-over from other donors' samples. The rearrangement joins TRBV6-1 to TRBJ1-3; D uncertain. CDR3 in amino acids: CASSSVGRLPIVGNTIYF. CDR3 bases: TGTGCCAGCAGTTCCGTTGGCAGGCTTCCTATCGTCGGAAACACCATATATTTT.